The 22 T cell receptor beta chains below all came from one sample that was sequenced in a study of shared clonotypes between healthy human individuals. Cells designated naive CD8 were CD45RO-negative and were positively selected for CCR7, with terminally differentiated effector memory CD45RA+ cells excluded. The data were produced by immunoSEQ multiplex PCR, yet TCRdb's version contains in-frame clones alone and is incomplete. The table has millions of clones, about 95% seen once; the top ten hold about 1.1%. Sequencing input: naive CD8+ T cells sorted from blood. All receptors come from a man younger than 30 in good health.

The V call is TRBV30, the J call TRBJ1-1, with unresolved D. Per germline, CDR1 GTSNPN and CDR2 SVGIG (reference sequence). V lost 4 bases and J 0 bases, leaving 9 bases between the germline ends. This CDR3 has 13 amino acids. The CDR3 DNA reads TGTGCCTGGACCCCTCAACTGAACACTGAAGCTTTCTTT. This translates into CAWTPQLNTEAFF.

This rearrangement joins TRBV12-5 to TRBJ1-5; no reliable D call. CDR1 and CDR2 from the germline V gene are LGHNT and FRNRAP. V lost 5 bases and J 7 bases, leaving 6 bases between the germline ends. There are 11 residues in the CDR3. Here the CDR3 reads CASGMGQPQHF. The CDR3 DNA reads TGTGCTAGTGGTATGGGACAGCCCCAGCATTTT.

V usage is TRBV10-2 and J usage is TRBJ1-1; maybe TRBD1 (6 bases). CDR1 and CDR2 from the germline V gene are WSHSY and SAAADI. Deletions cut 7 bases from V and 8 bases from J, with 11 bases between. This CDR3 is 11 amino acids long. CDR3 loop: CASIVGQEAFF. CDR3 nucleotides: TGCGCCAGCATCGTCGGACAGGAAGCTTTCTTT.

Regarding this clone: Other DNA sequences in the same sample also yield this CDR3. The chain has TRBV5-6 and TRBJ2-1; no reliable D call. Deletions cut 0 bases from V and 4 bases from J, with 2 bases between. This CDR3 is built from 12 residues. Germline lookup yields CDR1 SGHDT and CDR2 YYEEEE. CDR3 residues: CASSLEYNEQFF. CDR3 coding DNA: TGTGCCAGCAGCTTGGAATACAATGAGCAGTTCTTC.

The chain combines TRBV6-6 with TRBJ2-3; the match to TRBD2 covers 7 bases. CDR1 is MNHNY, CDR2 SVGAGI, per germline (reference sequence). J gave up 2 bases and V 2 bases, and 1 base lay outside the gene matches. There are 14 residues in the CDR3. CDR3 nucleotides: TGTGCCAGCAGTTACGCGGGAGACACAGATACGCAGTATTTT. This encodes CASSYAGDTDTQYF.

This rearrangement joins TRBV30 to TRBJ1-1, with D possibly TRBD1 on 6 matching bases. Per the germline V gene, CDR1 is GTSNPN and CDR2 is SVGIG (reference sequence). Trimming left V 2 bases short and J 0 bases short, with 13 bases between. This CDR3 spans 15 amino acids. As DNA, the CDR3 is TGTGCCTGGAGTATGGACAGTTCCATGAACACTGAAGCTTTCTTT. This sequence encodes CAWSMDSSMNTEAFF.

Note on this clone: The same CDR3 arises from other DNA sequences in this sample as well. The chain uses TRBV19 and TRBJ2-3; D unresolved. Germline assignment: CDR1 LNHDA and CDR2 SQIVND (reference sequence). V dropped 5 bases and J dropped 2 bases, with 2 bases sitting between them. The CDR3 has 11 amino acids. The CDR3 loop reads CASSVTDTQYF. As DNA, the CDR3 is TGTGCCAGTAGTGTCACAGATACGCAGTATTTT.

This clone has a handful of counts. Written as DNA, the CDR3 is TGCGCCAGCAGCCATGGACAGGCCCCTGATTCACCCCTCCACTTT. The encoded protein is CASSHGQAPDSPLHF. The chain recombines TRBV4-1 with TRBJ1-6, with 7 bases fitting TRBD1. This CDR3 region has 15 residues. The germline gives CDR1 MGHRA, CDR2 YSYEKL. Unmatched junction bases numbered 7, after V lost 3 bases and J lost 8 bases.

As regards this clone: Other nucleotide sequences from this sample produce the same CDR3. This chain links TRBV6-6 with TRBJ2-7; no definite D call. The length of the CDR3 is 14 residues. Germline CDR1 and CDR2: MNHNY and SVGAGI (reference sequence). V lost 0 bases to trimming and J lost 2 bases, with 8 bases between them. DNA for the CDR3: TGTGCCAGCAGTTACTCAGGGCCGGCCTACGAGCAGTACTTC. It is translated as CASSYSGPAYEQYF.

This clone was found once. This chain joins TRBV19 and TRBJ1-1, with unresolved D. The V gene's germline CDR1 is LNHDA and CDR2 SQIVND (reference sequence). The germline V and J ends were trimmed by 2 bases and 8 bases, with 12 bases remaining between them. CDR3 size: 13 residues. In DNA form, the CDR3 reads TGTGCCAGTAGTATAAGGGCGGATCCCGAAGCTTTCTTT. As protein: CASSIRADPEAFF.

The rearrangement uses TRBV13 and TRBJ2-5; 7 nucleotides match TRBD1. CDR1 is PRHDT, CDR2 FYEKMQ, per germline (reference sequence). The CDR3 is made up of 15 amino acids. After removal of 4 bases from V and 2 bases from J, the junction contained 7 bases not matched to a gene. The CDR3 sequence: CASSSGPGQQETQYF. The CDR3 nucleotides read TGTGCCAGCAGCTCAGGTCCGGGACAGCAAGAGACCCAGTACTTC.

The CDR3: CASSQEGDRRGAEAFF. CDR3 nucleotide sequence: TGCGCCAGCAGCCAAGAGGGGGACAGACGGGGGGCTGAAGCTTTCTTT. V gene TRBV4-1 combines with J gene TRBJ1-1, with 7 bases that match TRBD1. This CDR3 has 16 residues. V lost 0 bases and J lost 6; bases outside the gene matches: 10. In germline, CDR1 is MGHRA, CDR2 YSYEKL.

This chain links TRBV5-6 with TRBJ2-7; D possibly matches TRBD1 or TRBD2 (5 bases each). The V end was cut by 2 bases, the J end by 0 bases, with 9 bases between. This CDR3 is built from 14 residues. In germline, CDR1 is SGHDT, CDR2 YYEEEE. CDR3 coding DNA: TGTGCCAGCAGCTTAATCGGGACCTCCTACGAGCAGTACTTC. Translated: CASSLIGTSYEQYF.

A word on this clone: Other DNA sequences in the sample encode the same CDR3. The chain has TRBV4-1 and TRBJ2-2, with 12 bases that match TRBD2. CDR3 length: 16 amino acids. The V gene's germline CDR1 is MGHRA and CDR2 YSYEKL. V dropped 0 bases and J dropped 4; count of bases not matched to a gene: 0. The CDR3 region is CASSQELAGGTGELFF. DNA for the CDR3: TGCGCCAGCAGCCAAGAACTAGCGGGGGGCACCGGGGAGCTGTTTTTT.

In this sample, this clone turned up a few times. This specimen includes other DNA sequences encoding the same CDR3. This chain connects TRBV20-1 to TRBJ2-5; D is unresolved. The V and J ends lost 6 bases and 0 bases respectively, with 5 bases between them. Germline CDR1 reads DFQATT; CDR2 reads SNEGSKA (reference sequence). The length of the CDR3 is 11 residues. This CDR3 reads CSATYQETQYF. The CDR3 DNA sequence: TGCAGTGCCACGTACCAAGAGACCCAGTACTTC.

The rearrangement links TRBV6-1 to TRBJ1-2; 7 positions match TRBD1. This CDR3 has 15 amino acids. Unmatched junction bases numbered 11, after V lost 6 bases and J lost 4 bases. Germline CDR1 MNHNS, CDR2 SASEGT. The CDR3, as DNA: TGTGCCAGCAGCGGACAGGAGCTCTTTAGCTATGGCTACACCTTC. This translates into CASSGQELFSYGYTF.

The rearrangement uses TRBV4-3 and TRBJ2-7; 8 nucleotides line up with TRBD1. The CDR3 covers 14 residues. Germline lookup yields CDR1 LGHNA and CDR2 YSLEER. Unmatched junction bases numbered 7, after V lost 5 bases and J lost 4 bases. The CDR3 coding sequence is TGCGCCAGCAGCTACGGGACAGGAATTTACGAGCAGTACTTC. This sequence encodes CASSYGTGIYEQYF.

The CDR3 coding sequence is TGTGCCAGTAGTACGCCCGGGAATATCTATGGCTACACCTTC. Its protein product is CASSTPGNIYGYTF. The gene calls are TRBV19 and TRBJ1-2, with D unclear. Trimming took off 4 bases at V and 4 bases at J, with 13 bases between the two ends. The CDR3 loop spans 14 amino acids. Germline V lookup: CDR1 LNHDA, CDR2 SQIVND (reference sequence).

This chain joins TRBV27 and TRBJ2-1; 15 nucleotides line up with TRBD2. CDR3 length: 17 residues. V lost 2 bases, J lost 3 bases, and 2 bases stayed unmatched. CDR1 is MNHEY and CDR2 is SMNVEV in the germline V gene (reference sequence). CDR3 nucleotides: TGTGCCAGCAGTTTAGGACTAGCGGGAGGGATCTACAATGAGCAGTTCTTC. Its translation is CASSLGLAGGIYNEQFF.

The V gene is TRBV11-2, the J gene TRBJ2-2, with D perhaps matching TRBD1 or TRBD2 (5 bases each). Germline V gene sequence: CDR1 SGHAT, CDR2 FQNNGV. The CDR3 runs to 18 residues. Trimming took off 3 bases at V and 4 bases at J, with 21 bases between the two ends. CDR3 sequence: CASSLSFGARAGTGELFF. The CDR3 DNA follows: TGTGCCAGCAGCTTGAGTTTCGGGGCCAGGGCTGGCACCGGGGAGCTGTTTTTT.

This rearrangement joins TRBV5-4 to TRBJ2-7; tentative D call: TRBD2 (7 bases). Germline V gene data show CDR1 as SGHNT and CDR2 as YYREEE (reference sequence). This CDR3 region has 14 residues. Trimming removed 4 bases at V and 4 bases at J, with 15 bases between. The CDR3 DNA sequence: TGTGCCAGCAGCCGGGGGGCCGGCGGGTACGAGCAGTACTTC. This encodes CASSRGAGGYEQYF.

The chain uses TRBV27 and TRBJ2-3, with D maybe TRBD2 (7 bases). Germline V lookup: CDR1 MNHEY, CDR2 SMNVEV (reference sequence). The CDR3 runs to 15 residues. The V and J ends lost 8 bases and 2 bases respectively, with 17 bases between them. The CDR3 is CASLAGAGPTDTQYF. In nucleotides, the CDR3 is TGTGCCAGCCTCGCGGGGGCCGGCCCCACAGATACGCAGTATTTT.